The 5 T cell receptor beta chains below all came from one sample that was sequenced in a study of T cell responses to AZD1222 COVID-19 vaccine. The table came from immunoSEQ multiplex PCR; TCRdb's copy has only in-frame clones and leaves some out. This sample has approximately 150,000 clones, with approximately 90% found just once. This material consisted of peripheral blood, taken 28 days after the second AZD1222 dose. The receptors stem from an adult who received the AZD1222 COVID-19 vaccine.

V is TRBV10-3 and J is TRBJ1-5, with D unclear. This CDR3 is 12 amino acids long. V was pared by 8 bases and J by 4 bases, with 9 bases between. In germline, CDR1 is ENHRY, CDR2 SYGVKD. The CDR3 bases are TGTGCCATCTCCGACGGGAATCAGCCCCAGCATTTT. Protein: CAISDGNQPQHF.

V and J are TRBV5-1 and TRBJ1-1; D uncertain. The V gene lost 2 bases and the J gene lost 2 bases, with 10 bases spanning the gap. In germline, CDR1 is SGHRS, CDR2 YFSETQ. The CDR3 has 14 residues. CDR3 amino acids: CASSFGQVNTEAFF. CDR3 bases: TGCGCCAGCAGCTTCGGGCAGGTAAACACTGAAGCTTTCTTT.

The rearrangement links TRBV9 to TRBJ2-7; TRBD2 is a possible D gene (5 bases). CDR1 SGDLS and CDR2 YYNGEE come from the germline V gene. The CDR3 has 14 residues. V dropped 5 bases and J dropped 2 bases, with 14 bases sitting between them. The CDR3 loop reads CASSPRTYTYEQYV. In nucleotides, the CDR3 is TGTGCCAGCAGTCCCCGGACTTACACCTACGAGCAGTACGTC.

The chain links TRBV28 to TRBJ1-3, with TRBD1 identical over 8 bases. The CDR3 totals 13 residues. The V segment lost 5 bases and the J segment 4 bases; nucleotides outside the gene matches: 1. Germline loops: CDR1 MDHEN, CDR2 SYDVKM. The CDR3 sequence is CASSPGGGNTIYF. The CDR3 DNA is TGTGCCAGCAGTCCAGGGGGCGGAAACACCATATATTTT. The variable domain in full, completed from reference TRBV28 and TRBJ1-3, reads DVKVTQSSRYLVKRTGEKVFLECVQDMDHENMFWYRQDPGLGLRLIYFSYDVKMKEKGDIPEGYSVSREKKERFSLILESASTNQTSMYLCASSPGGGNTIYFGEGSWLTVV.

In this sample, this clone turned up once. One end of the junction fails to match germline, which may point to a read error. This sequence joins TRBV7-9 and TRBJ2-1, with 10 bases aligning to TRBD2. CDR1 and CDR2 (germline): SEHNR, FQNEAQ (reference sequence). This CDR3 contains 13 residues. CDR3 in DNA: TGTGCCAGCAGCGTAGCGGGAGGCAATGAGCAGTTCTTC. Its translation is CASSVAGGNEQFF.